This entry is about one T cell receptor beta chain. The conserved phenylalanine or tryptophan normally closing the CDR3 is absent here, so this likely arose from a read error. The DNA is left out, because the CDR3 cannot be placed on it with certainty; the CDR3 is given as TCRdb lists it. The data are from a study of tumor-infiltrating lymphocytes in primary liver carcinoma. About the research overall: Each of the growths was stage T1-T3 N0M0, extending about 4.2 to 11 cm across.

A constant-region primer served to make TCR beta cDNA from around 540 ng total RNA. Three nested multiplex PCR rounds of slightly modified ARM-PCR generated TCR beta libraries. Investigators reported that the first two PCR rounds, at roughly 10 cycles each, used TRBV1-TRBV30 forward primers with a C-beta reverse primer. A single record per CDR3 protein comes from TCRdb applying MiXCR to the multiplex PCR reads. The sample has 99,000 or so distinct CDR3 sequences, about three quarters seen once. Germline CDR1 reads SGHAT; CDR2 reads FQNNGV. 12 amino acids form the CDR3, both terminal residues included. The source material, 20-30 mg of unsorted bulk tissue, was used to co-extract RNA and DNA. Tumors were each sampled at five separate regions.

The sequence was collected from a woman aged 55-70 years with primary liver carcinoma and hepatitis B virus infection. Sequences were obtained from liver tumor tissue from sampling region 5. Subset in this sample: tumor region T5, tumor centre. The V call is TRBV11-2, the J call TRBJ2-7; the DNA was not used to check the table's D call, TRBD2. CDR3 sequence reads: CASSSGLAGASL.